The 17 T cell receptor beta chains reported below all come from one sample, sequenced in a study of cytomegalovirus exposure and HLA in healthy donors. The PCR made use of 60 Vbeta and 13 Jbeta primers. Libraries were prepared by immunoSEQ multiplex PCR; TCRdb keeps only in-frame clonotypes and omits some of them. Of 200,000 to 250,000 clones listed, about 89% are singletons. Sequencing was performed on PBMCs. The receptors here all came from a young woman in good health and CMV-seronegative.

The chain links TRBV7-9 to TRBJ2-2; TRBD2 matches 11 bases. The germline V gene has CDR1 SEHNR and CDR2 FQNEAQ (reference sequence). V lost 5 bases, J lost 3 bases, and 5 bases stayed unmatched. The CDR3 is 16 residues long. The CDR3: CASSLTSGGDTGELFF. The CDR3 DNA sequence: TGTGCCAGCAGCCTAACTAGCGGGGGTGACACCGGGGAGCTGTTTTTT.

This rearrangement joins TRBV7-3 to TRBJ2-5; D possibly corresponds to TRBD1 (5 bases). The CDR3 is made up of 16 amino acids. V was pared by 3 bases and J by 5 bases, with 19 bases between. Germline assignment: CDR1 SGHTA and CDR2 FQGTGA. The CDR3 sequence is CASSLGRISKGETQYF. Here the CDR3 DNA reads TGTGCCAGCAGCTTGGGCCGGATATCGAAGGGGGAGACCCAGTACTTC. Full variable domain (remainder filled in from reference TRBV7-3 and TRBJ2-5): GAGVSQTPSNKVTEKGKYVELRCDPISGHTALYWYRQSLGQGPEFLIYFQGTGAADDSGLPNDRFFAVRPEGSVSTLKIQRTERGDSAVYLCASSLGRISKGETQYFGPGTRLLVL.

The CDR3 DNA reads as TGCGCCAGCAGTGAGTCTCCCGGGAGTGACTACGAGCAGTACTTC. Amino acid sequence: CASSESPGSDYEQYF. The chain uses TRBV10-1 and TRBJ2-7; TRBD2 is a possible D gene (6 bases). The ends were cut back, 0 bases at V and 3 bases at J, with 12 bases in the middle. Germline V gives CDR1 WNHNN, CDR2 SYGVQD (reference sequence). The CDR3 contains 15 residues.

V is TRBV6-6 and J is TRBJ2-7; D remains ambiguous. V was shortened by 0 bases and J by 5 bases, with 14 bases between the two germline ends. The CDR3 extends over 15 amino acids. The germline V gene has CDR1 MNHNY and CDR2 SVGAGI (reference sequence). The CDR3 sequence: CASSYSHLGRHEQYF. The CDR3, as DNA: TGTGCCAGCAGTTACTCTCATCTAGGCCGGCACGAGCAGTACTTC.

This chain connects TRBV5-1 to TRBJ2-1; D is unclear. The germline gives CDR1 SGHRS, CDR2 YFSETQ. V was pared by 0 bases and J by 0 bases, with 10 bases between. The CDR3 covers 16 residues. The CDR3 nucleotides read TGCGCCAGCAGCTTGGCGACACTTAGCTCCTACAATGAGCAGTTCTTC. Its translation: CASSLATLSSYNEQFF. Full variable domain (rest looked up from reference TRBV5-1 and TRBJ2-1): KAGVTQTPRYLIKTRGQQVTLSCSPISGHRSVSWYQQTPGQGLQFLFEYFSETQRNKGNFPGRFSGRQFSNSRSEMNVSTLELGDSALYLCASSLATLSSYNEQFFGPGTRLTVL.

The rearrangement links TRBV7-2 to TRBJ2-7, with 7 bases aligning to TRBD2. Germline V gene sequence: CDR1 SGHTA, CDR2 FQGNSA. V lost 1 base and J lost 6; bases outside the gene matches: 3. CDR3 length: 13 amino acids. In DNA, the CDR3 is TGTGCCAGCAGCTTAGATGGGAGGGTCGAGCAGTACTTC. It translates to CASSLDGRVEQYF.

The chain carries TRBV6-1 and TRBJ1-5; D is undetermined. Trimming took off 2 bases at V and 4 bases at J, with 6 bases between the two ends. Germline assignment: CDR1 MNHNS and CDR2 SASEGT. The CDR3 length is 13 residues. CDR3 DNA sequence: TGTGCCAGCAGTGAATCTGTTAATCAGCCCCAGCATTTT. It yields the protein CASSESVNQPQHF.

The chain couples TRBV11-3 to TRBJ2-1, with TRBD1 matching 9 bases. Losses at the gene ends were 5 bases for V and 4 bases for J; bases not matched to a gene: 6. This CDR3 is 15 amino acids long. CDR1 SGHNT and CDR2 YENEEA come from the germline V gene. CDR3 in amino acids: CASSQDRGRYNEQFF. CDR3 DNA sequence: TGTGCCAGCAGCCAAGACAGGGGGAGGTACAATGAGCAGTTCTTC.

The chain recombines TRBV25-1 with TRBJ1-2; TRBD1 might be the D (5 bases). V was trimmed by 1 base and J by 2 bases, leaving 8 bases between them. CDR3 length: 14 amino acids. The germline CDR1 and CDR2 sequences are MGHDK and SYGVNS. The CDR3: CASSELNRNYGYTF. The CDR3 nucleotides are TGTGCCAGCAGTGAATTAAACAGGAACTATGGCTACACCTTC.

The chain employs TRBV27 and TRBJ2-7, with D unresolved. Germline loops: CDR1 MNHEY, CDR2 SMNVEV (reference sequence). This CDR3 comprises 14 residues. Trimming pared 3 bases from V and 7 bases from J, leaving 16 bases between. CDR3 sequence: CASSFSRNFAEQYF. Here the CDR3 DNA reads TGTGCCAGCAGTTTCTCCCGCAACTTCGCAGAGCAGTACTTC.

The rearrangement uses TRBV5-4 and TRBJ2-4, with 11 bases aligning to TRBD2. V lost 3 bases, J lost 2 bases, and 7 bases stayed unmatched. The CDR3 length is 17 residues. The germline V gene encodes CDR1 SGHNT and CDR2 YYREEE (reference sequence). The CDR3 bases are TGTGCCAGCAGCTACGGACTAGCGGGTTTTACCAAAAACATTCAGTACTTC. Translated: CASSYGLAGFTKNIQYF.

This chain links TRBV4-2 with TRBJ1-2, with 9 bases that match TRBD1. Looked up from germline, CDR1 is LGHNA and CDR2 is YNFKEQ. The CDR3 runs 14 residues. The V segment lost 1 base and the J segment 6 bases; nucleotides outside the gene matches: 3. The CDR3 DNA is TGTGCCAGCAGCCAAGTGGGACAGGGCAATGGCTACACCTTC. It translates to CASSQVGQGNGYTF.

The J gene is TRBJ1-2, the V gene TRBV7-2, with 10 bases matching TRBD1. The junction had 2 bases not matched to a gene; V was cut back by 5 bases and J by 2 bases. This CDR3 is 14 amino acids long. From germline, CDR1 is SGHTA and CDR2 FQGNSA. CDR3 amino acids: CASSRQGANYGYTF. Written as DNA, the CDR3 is TGTGCCAGCAGCCGACAGGGGGCCAACTATGGCTACACCTTC.

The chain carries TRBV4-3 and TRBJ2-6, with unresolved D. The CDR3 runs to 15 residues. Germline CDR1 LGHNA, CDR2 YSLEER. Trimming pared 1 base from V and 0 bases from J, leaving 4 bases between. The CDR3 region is CASSQVHSGANVLTF. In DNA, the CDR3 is TGCGCCAGCAGCCAAGTCCACTCTGGGGCCAACGTCCTGACTTTC.

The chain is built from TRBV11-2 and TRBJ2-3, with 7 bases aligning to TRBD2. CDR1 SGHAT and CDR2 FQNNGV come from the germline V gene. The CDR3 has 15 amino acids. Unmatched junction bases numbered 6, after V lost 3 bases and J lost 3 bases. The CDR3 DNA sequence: TGTGCCAGCAGCTTCCGACTAGCTATGACAGATACGCAGTATTTT. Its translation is CASSFRLAMTDTQYF.

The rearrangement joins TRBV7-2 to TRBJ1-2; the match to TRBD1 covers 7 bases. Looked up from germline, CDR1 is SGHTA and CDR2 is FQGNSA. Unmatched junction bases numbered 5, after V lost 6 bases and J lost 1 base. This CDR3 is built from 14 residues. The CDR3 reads CASRKQGNNYGYTF. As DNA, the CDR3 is TGTGCCAGCAGAAAACAGGGGAATAACTATGGCTACACCTTC.

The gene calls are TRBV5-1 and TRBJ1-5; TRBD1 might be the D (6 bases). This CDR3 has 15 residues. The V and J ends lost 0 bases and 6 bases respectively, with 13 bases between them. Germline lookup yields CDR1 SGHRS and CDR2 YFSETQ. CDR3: CASSLESGEGQPQHF. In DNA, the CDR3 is TGCGCCAGCAGCTTGGAATCAGGGGAGGGTCAGCCCCAGCATTTT.